The sequence of this T cell receptor beta chain was determined in a study of shared clonotypes between healthy human individuals. Positive CCR7 selection of CD45RO-negative cells yielded the naive CD8 cells, and terminally differentiated effector memory CD45RA+ cells were excluded. V lost 0 bases to trimming and J lost 4 bases; unmatched junction nucleotides: 9. The CDR3 extends over 17 amino acids. CDR1 is LNHDA and CDR2 is SQIVND in the germline V gene (reference sequence). Only in-frame clones appear in the TCRdb table, and some are missing; sequencing was by immunoSEQ multiplex PCR. The sample holds about 2 million clones; roughly 94% are singletons and the top ten take roughly 1%.

The sequenced sample was naive CD8+ T cells sorted from blood. This chain uses TRBV19 with TRBJ1-2; 9 bases match TRBD1. The TCR was taken from a man aged 18 to 30 in good health. CDR3 nucleotide sequence: TGTGCCAGTAGTATAGATCTAGGGACAGGGCGTACCTATGGCTACACCTTC. Its translation is CASSIDLGTGRTYGYTF.